The rows below give T cell receptor beta chains drawn from one sample of a study of blood T cell repertoires in COVID-19. Measured with immunoSEQ multiplex PCR; TCRdb has only the in-frame clones, and not every one. The sample yields approximately 75,000 clones, approximately 83% seen once. The specimen sequenced was peripheral blood. Receptor source: a man aged 30 to 39 with COVID-19, enrolled during active disease. CDR3s include the opening cysteine and the closing phenylalanine or tryptophan. The D gene is left open where the match is weak. For some rows the clone size is stated as once, few or many, or as a class when expanded; others skip it.

v_call	clone_size	d_call	j_call	cdr3_nt	cdr3_aa
TRBV4-2	medium-sized	TRBD1	TRBJ2-2	TGTGCCAGCAGCCATGGGACAGGGGGCGTCGGGGAGCTGTTTTTT	CASSHGTGGVGELFF
TRBV19	-	TRBD1	TRBJ1-2	TGTGCCAGTAGTTTTGTACAGGGGGTGGACTATGGCTACACCTTC	CASSFVQGVDYGYTF
TRBV3-1/TRBV3-2	once	-	TRBJ2-6	TGTGCCAGCACCCTAGGGAGACCCAACTCTGGGGCCAACGTCCTGACTTTC	CASTLGRPNSGANVLTF
TRBV20-1	-	TRBD2	TRBJ2-7	TGCAGTGCTAGTCGACGGGGGGGGCGCTACGAGCAGTACTTC	CSASRRGGRYEQYF
TRBV5-4	-	TRBD1	TRBJ1-4	TGTGCCTTTCTGGACAGGGGGGAGGAAAAACTGTTTTTT	CAFLDRGEEKLFF
TRBV10-1	-	TRBD1	TRBJ1-2	TGCGCCAGCAGTAAACCGGGACAGAACTATGGCTACACCTTC	CASSKPGQNYGYTF
TRBV29-1	-	-	TRBJ2-5	TGCAGCGTCCCAAATTCGGGAGAGGGGACCCAGTACTTC	CSVPNSGEGTQYF
TRBV30	-	TRBD2	TRBJ2-1	TGTGCCTGGAGCGTAGCGGGAGGGCATGAGCAGTTCTTC	CAWSVAGGHEQFF
TRBV19	-	-	TRBJ2-3	TGTGCCAGTAGCCGGAGAGGGGAGGCCCACACAGATACGCAGTATTTT	CASSRRGEAHTDTQYF
TRBV7-9	-	TRBD2	TRBJ2-2	TGTGCCAGCAGACCAGGGACTAGCGGGAGAGAGATTACCGGGGAGCTGTTTTTT	CASRPGTSGREITGELFF
TRBV18	-	TRBD2	TRBJ2-5	TGTGCCAGCTCACCACCGGGTCCCGGACTAGGAGAGACCCAGTACTTC	CASSPPGPGLGETQYF
TRBV7-6	-	-	TRBJ1-6	TGTGCCAGCAGCTTAGACGGGACACTAGATAATTCACCCCTCCACTTT	CASSLDGTLDNSPLHF
TRBV14	-	TRBD2	TRBJ2-7	TGTGCCAGCAGCCACGGGAGGAACGAGCAGTACTTC	CASSHGRNEQYF
TRBV19	-	TRBD2	TRBJ2-7	TGTGCCAGTAGTATCGCCAGCGGGAACTCCTACGAGCAGTACTTC	CASSIASGNSYEQYF